This T cell receptor beta chain derives from a study of PD-1 blockade in classical Hodgkin lymphoma. Broader study findings: At baseline, newly diagnosed patients reportedly showed less TCR diversity than healthy donors.

The sample's time point: newly diagnosed, previously untreated cHL patient sample. Isolation of CD4+ T cells from thawed PBMCs was performed by magnetic negative selection. Comparator PBMCs were from newly diagnosed, untreated classical Hodgkin lymphoma. V was pared by 11 bases and J by 3 bases, with 7 bases between. The CDR3 loop spans 11 amino acids. Libraries were prepared by immunoSEQ multiplex PCR; TCRdb keeps only in-frame clonotypes and omits some of them. The sample consists of under 40,000 clones, 88% of them appearing once. A remark on this clone: Its antigen is unknown.

The genes are TRBV23-1 and TRBJ2-2; D is unclear. TRBV23-1 is recorded as an ORF, its role being uncertain. The material sequenced was CD4+ T cells from blood. The receptor was isolated from a human donor with classical Hodgkin lymphoma. CDR3 sequence (DNA): TGCGCCGGCCCTCACACCGGGGAGCTGTTTTTT. Translating gives CAGPHTGELFF.